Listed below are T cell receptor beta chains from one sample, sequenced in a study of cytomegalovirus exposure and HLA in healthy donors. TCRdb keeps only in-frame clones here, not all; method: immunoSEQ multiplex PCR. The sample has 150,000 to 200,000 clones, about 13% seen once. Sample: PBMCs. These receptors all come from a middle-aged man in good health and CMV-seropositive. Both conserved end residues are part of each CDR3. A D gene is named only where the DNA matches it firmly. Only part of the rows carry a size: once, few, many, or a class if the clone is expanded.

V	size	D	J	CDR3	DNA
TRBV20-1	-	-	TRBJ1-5	CSASSGQPQHF	TGCAGTGCTAGCTCAGGTCAGCCCCAGCATTTT
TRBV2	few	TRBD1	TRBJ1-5	CASRGTGANQPQHF	TGTGCCAGCAGGGGGACAGGGGCAAATCAGCCCCAGCATTTT
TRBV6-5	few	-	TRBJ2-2	CASSSATNSRELFF	TGTGCCAGCAGTTCCGCGACAAATTCCAGGGAGCTGTTTTTT
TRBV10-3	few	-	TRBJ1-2	CAISETGDYGYTF	TGTGCCATCAGTGAAACAGGTGACTATGGCTACACCTTC
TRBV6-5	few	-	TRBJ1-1	CASSYTAGLKRTEAFF	TGTGCCAGCAGTTACACCGCAGGGTTAAAGCGCACTGAAGCTTTCTTT
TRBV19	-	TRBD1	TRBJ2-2	CASSIKGGTGGTGELFF	TGTGCCAGTAGTATAAAAGGAGGGACAGGGGGAACCGGGGAGCTGTTTTTT
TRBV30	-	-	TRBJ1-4	CAWSGGSTNEKLFF	TGTGCCTGGAGTGGCGGTTCAACTAATGAAAAACTGTTTTTT
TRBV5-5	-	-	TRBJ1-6	CASTRGEGNSPLHF	TGTGCCTCGACCCGAGGCGAGGGTAATTCACCCCTCCACTTT
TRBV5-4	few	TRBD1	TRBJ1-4	CASSLGGGQRNEKLFF	TGTGCCAGCAGCTTGGGAGGGGGACAGAGAAATGAAAAACTGTTTTTT
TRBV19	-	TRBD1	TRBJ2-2	CASRVGQVNTGELFF	TGTGCCAGTAGGGTTGGACAGGTCAACACCGGGGAGCTGTTTTTT
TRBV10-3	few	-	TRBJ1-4	CAFRVRVGKLFF	TGTGCCTTCAGGGTGAGGGTCGGGAAACTGTTTTTT
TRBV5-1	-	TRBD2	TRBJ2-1	CASSGPGLAGMTYNEQFF	TGCGCCAGCAGCGGGCCGGGACTAGCGGGGATGACCTACAATGAGCAGTTCTTC
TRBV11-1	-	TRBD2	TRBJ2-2	CASSLGLAEAGELFF	TGTGCCAGCAGCTTAGGACTAGCGGAGGCCGGGGAGCTGTTTTTT
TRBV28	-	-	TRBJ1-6	CASRPGFGNSPLHF	TGTGCCAGCAGGCCAGGGTTCGGCAATTCACCCCTCCACTTT
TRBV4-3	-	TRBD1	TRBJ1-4	CASSHGTGPNEKLFF	TGCGCCAGCAGCCATGGGACAGGTCCTAATGAAAAACTGTTTTTT
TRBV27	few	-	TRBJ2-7	CATHRAGEREQYF	TGTGCCACCCATCGGGCAGGGGAGCGGGAGCAGTACTTC
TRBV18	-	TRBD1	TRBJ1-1	CASSPSQGDTEAFF	TGTGCCAGCTCACCCTCACAGGGGGACACTGAAGCTTTCTTT
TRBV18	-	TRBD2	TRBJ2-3	CASSPAQRGRAQYF	TGTGCCAGCTCACCGGCCCAGCGGGGGAGGGCGCAGTATTTT
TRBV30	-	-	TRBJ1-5	CASTGQSNQPQHF	TGTGCATCAACAGGGCAGAGCAATCAGCCCCAGCATTTT
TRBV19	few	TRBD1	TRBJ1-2	CASTKQGSGYTF	TGTGCCAGTACCAAACAGGGGTCTGGCTACACCTTC
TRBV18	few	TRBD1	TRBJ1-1	CASSPSAGGYTEAFF	TGTGCCAGCTCACCAAGTGCAGGGGGTTACACTGAAGCTTTCTTT
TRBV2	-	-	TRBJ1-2	CASSLRREGGGYTF	TGTGCCAGCAGCCTCAGAAGGGAGGGGGGCGGCTACACCTTC
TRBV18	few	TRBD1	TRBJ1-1	CASSPRGQGTEAFF	TGTGCCAGCTCACCAAGGGGACAGGGCACTGAAGCTTTCTTT
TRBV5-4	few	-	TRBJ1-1	CASSLFMNTEAFF	TGTGCCAGCAGCCTGTTTATGAACACTGAAGCTTTCTTT
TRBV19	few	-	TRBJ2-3	CASRQGTDTQYF	TGTGCCAGTAGACAGGGCACAGATACGCAGTATTTT
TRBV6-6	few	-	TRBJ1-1	CASSEDTEAFF	TGTGCCAGCAGTGAGGACACTGAAGCTTTCTTT
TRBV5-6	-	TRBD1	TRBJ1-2	CASSRTGGFGYTF	TGTGCCAGCAGCCGGACAGGGGGCTTTGGCTACACCTTC
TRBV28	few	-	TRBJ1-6	CASILSGGDNSPLHF	TGTGCCAGCATCCTAAGTGGGGGGGATAATTCACCCCTCCACTTT
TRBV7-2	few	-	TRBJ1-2	CASSLAAGGNYGYTF	TGTGCCAGCAGCTTAGCAGCCGGCGGAAACTATGGCTACACCTTC
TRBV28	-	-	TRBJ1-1	CASSPAGDTEAFF	TGTGCCAGCAGCCCGGCGGGGGACACTGAAGCTTTCTTT
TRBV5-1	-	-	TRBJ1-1	CASSLNVGLDSEAFF	TGCGCCAGCAGCTTGAATGTAGGTCTAGACTCTGAAGCTTTCTTT
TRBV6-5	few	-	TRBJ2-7	CASSYSLQGGSYEQYF	TGTGCCAGCAGTTACTCCCTACAGGGTGGATCCTACGAGCAGTACTTC
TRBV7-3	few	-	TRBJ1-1	CASRPQGPNTEAFF	TGTGCCAGCAGACCGCAGGGTCCTAACACTGAAGCTTTCTTT
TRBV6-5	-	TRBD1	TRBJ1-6	CASSYLTGVNSPLHF	TGTGCCAGCAGTTACTTGACAGGGGTGAATTCACCCCTCCACTTT
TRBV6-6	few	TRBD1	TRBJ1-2	CASSYSTGPYGYTF	TGTGCCAGCAGTTACTCGACAGGGCCCTATGGCTACACCTTC
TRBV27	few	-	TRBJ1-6	CASSLLTSGNSPLHF	TGTGCCAGCAGTTTATTAACCAGTGGTAATTCACCCCTCCACTTT
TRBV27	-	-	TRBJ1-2	CASSLKAGLGGYTF	TGTGCCAGCAGTTTAAAGGCGGGTTTAGGTGGCTACACCTTC
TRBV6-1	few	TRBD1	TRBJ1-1	CASGIPGQRNTEAFF	TGTGCCAGCGGCATACCGGGACAGAGGAACACTGAAGCTTTCTTT
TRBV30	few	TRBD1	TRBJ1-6	CAWSVILRGESPLHF	TGTGCCTGGAGTGTAATTCTCAGGGGGGAGTCACCCCTCCACTTT
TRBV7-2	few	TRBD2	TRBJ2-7	CVTGDYNNEQYF	TGTGTGACTGGGGACTATAATAACGAGCAGTACTTC
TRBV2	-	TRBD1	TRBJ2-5	CASSEGTGKETQYF	TGTGCCAGCAGTGAAGGGACAGGGAAAGAGACCCAGTACTTC
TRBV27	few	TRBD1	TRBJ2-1	CASSRRTGVYNEQFF	TGTGCCAGCAGTCGCCGGACAGGGGTTTACAATGAGCAGTTCTTC
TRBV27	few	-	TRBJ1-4	CASSDFGPILFF	TGTGCCAGCAGCGACTTCGGTCCGATACTGTTTTTT
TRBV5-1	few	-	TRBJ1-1	CASSLGDFTEAFF	TGCGCCAGCAGTCTGGGAGATTTCACTGAAGCTTTCTTT
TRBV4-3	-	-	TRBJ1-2	CASSQEAGYGYTF	TGCGCCAGCAGCCAAGAAGCAGGCTATGGCTACACCTTC
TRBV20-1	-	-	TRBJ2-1	CSATSLDEQFF	TGCAGTGCTACTAGCTTAGATGAGCAGTTCTTC
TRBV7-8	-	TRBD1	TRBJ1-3	CASSLLQGTGNTIYF	TGTGCCAGCAGCTTATTACAGGGGACTGGAAACACCATATATTTT
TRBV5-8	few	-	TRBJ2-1	CASSYPGSKSYNEQFF	TGTGCCAGCAGCTACCCGGGTTCTAAATCCTACAATGAGCAGTTCTTC
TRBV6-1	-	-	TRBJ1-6	CASLLNPNSPLHF	TGTGCCAGCCTCCTAAACCCTAATTCACCCCTACACTTT
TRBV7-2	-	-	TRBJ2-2	CASSLIRSGELFF	TGTGCCAGCAGCTTAATCAGGTCGGGGGAGCTGTTTTTT
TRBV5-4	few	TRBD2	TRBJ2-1	CASSLGGGSYNEQFF	TGTGCCAGCAGCTTGGGGGGGGGCTCCTACAATGAGCAGTTCTTC
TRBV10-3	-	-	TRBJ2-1	CAISALNEQFF	TGTGCCATCAGTGCCCTTAATGAGCAGTTCTTC
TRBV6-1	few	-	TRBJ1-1	CASSEARGRMNTEAFF	TGTGCCAGCAGTGAAGCGCGGGGGCGGATGAACACTGAAGCTTTCTTT